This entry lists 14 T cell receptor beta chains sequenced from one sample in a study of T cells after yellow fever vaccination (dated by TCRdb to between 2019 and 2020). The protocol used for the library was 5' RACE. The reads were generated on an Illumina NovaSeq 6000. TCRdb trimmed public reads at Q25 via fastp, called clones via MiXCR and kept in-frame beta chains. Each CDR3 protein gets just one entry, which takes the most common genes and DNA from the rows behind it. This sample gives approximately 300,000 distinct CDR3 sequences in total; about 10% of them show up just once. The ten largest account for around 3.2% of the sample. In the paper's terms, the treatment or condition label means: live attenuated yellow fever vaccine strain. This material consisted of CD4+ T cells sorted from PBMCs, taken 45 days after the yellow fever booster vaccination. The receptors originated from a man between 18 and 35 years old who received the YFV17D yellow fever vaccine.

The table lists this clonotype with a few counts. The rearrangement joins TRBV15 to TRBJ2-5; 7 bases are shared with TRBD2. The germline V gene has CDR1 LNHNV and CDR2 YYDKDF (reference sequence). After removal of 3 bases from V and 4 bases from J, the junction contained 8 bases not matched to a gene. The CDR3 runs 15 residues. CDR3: CATSSPLAALETQYF. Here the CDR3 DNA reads TGTGCCACCAGCAGCCCGCTAGCGGCGTTAGAGACCCAGTACTTC.

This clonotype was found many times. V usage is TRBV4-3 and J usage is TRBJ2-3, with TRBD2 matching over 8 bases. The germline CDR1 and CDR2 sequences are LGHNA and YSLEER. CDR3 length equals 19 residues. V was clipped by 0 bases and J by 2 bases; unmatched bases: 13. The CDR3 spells CASSQDLSGGTRNTDTQYF. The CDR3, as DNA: TGCGCCAGCAGCCAAGATCTAAGCGGGGGCACCCGAAACACAGATACGCAGTATTTT.

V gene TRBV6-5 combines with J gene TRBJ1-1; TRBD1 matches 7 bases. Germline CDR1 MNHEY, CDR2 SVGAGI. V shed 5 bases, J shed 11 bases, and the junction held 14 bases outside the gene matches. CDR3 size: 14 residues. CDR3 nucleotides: TGTGCCAGCAGTCGCGGACAGGTACCTATGCCGGCTTTCTTT. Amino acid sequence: CASSRGQVPMPAFF.

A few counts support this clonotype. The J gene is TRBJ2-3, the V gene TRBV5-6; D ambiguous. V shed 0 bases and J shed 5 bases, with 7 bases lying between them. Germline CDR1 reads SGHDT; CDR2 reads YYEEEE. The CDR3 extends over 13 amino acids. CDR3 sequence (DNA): TGTGCCAGCAGCTTGGCAAGTAGAGATACGCAGTATTTT. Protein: CASSLASRDTQYF.

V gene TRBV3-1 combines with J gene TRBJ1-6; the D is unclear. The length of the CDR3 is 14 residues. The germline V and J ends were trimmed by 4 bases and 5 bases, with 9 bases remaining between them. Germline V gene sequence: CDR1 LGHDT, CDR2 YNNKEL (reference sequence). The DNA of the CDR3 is TGTGCCAGCAGCCGTAGGCCTGATAATTCACCCCTCCACTTT. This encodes CASSRRPDNSPLHF.

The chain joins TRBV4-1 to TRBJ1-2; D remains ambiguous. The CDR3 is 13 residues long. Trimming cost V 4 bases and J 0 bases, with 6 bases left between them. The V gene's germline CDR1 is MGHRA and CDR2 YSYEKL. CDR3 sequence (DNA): TGCGCCAGCAGCCGTGAGGCTAACTATGGCTACACCTTC. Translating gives CASSREANYGYTF.

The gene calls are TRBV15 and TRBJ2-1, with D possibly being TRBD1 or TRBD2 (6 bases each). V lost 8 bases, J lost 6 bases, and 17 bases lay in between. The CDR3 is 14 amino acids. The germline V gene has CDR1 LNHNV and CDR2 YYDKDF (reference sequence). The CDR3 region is CATGGPADPNEQFF. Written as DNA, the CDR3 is TGTGCCACCGGGGGGCCGGCGGACCCCAATGAGCAGTTCTTC.

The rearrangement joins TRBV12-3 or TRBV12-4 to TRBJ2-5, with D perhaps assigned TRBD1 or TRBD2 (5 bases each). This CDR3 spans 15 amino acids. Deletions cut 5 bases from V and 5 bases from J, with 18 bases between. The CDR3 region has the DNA TGTGCCAGCAGTCATAGGGGCCATGAGGGGGAGACCCAGTACTTC. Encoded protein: CASSHRGHEGETQYF.

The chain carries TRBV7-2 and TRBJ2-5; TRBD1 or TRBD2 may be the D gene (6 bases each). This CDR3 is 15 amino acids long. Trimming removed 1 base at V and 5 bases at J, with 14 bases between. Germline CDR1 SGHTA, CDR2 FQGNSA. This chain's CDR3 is CASSLGVLGGETQYF. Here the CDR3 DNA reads TGTGCCAGCAGCTTAGGGGTTTTAGGGGGGGAGACCCAGTACTTC.

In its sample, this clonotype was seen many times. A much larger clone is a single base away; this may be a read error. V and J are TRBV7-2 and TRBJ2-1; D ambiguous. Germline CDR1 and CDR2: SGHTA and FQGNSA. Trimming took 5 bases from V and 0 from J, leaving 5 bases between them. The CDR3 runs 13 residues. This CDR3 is CASSPNSYNEQFF. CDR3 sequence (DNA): TGTGCCAGCAGCCCCAACTCCTACAATGAGCAGTTCTTC. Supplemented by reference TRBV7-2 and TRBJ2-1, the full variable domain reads GAGVSQSPSNKVTEKGKDVELRCDPISGHTALYWYRQSLGQGLEFLIYFQGNSAPDKSGLPSDRFSAERTGGSVSTLTIQRTQQEDSAVYLCASSPNSYNEQFFGPGTRLTVL.

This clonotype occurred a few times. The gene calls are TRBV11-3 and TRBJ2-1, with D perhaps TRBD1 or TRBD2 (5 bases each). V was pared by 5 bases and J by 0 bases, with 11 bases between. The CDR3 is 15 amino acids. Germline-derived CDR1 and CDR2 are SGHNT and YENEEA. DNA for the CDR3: TGTGCCAGCAGCCCTGGGACGGCCTCCTACAATGAGCAGTTCTTC. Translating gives CASSPGTASYNEQFF.

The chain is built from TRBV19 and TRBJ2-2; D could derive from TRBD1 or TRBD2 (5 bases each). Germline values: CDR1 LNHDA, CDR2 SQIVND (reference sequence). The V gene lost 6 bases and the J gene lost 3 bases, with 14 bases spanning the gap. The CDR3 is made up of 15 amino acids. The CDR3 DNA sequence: TGTGCCAGTAGCCTCGGGACGGTTGACACCGGGGAGCTGTTTTTT. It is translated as CASSLGTVDTGELFF.

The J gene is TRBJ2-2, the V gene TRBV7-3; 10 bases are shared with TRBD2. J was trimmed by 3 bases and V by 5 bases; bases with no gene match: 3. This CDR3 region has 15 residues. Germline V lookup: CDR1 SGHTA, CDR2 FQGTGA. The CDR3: CASSRGLAYTGELFF. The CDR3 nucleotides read TGTGCCAGCAGCCGGGGACTAGCGTACACCGGGGAGCTGTTTTTT. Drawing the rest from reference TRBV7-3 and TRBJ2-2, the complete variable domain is GAGVSQTPSNKVTEKGKYVELRCDPISGHTALYWYRQSLGQGPEFLIYFQGTGAADDSGLPNDRFFAVRPEGSVSTLKIQRTERGDSAVYLCASSRGLAYTGELFFGEGSRLTVL.

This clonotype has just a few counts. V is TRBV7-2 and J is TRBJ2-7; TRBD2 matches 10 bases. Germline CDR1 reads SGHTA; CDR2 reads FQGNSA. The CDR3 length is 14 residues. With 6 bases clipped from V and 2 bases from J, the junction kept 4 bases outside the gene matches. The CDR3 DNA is TGTGCCAGCAGTAGGACTAGCGGCCCCTACGAGCAGTACTTC. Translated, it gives CASSRTSGPYEQYF. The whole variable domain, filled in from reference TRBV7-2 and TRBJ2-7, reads GAGVSQSPSNKVTEKGKDVELRCDPISGHTALYWYRQSLGQGLEFLIYFQGNSAPDKSGLPSDRFSAERTGGSVSTLTIQRTQQEDSAVYLCASSRTSGPYEQYFGPGTRLTVT.